These T cell receptor beta chains were read from a single sample in a study of CD4 T cells in relation to SARS-CoV-2 and coronaviruses. Profiled with immunoSEQ multiplex PCR; TCRdb holds only in-frame clones, not every one. This table has tens of thousands of clones, around nine tenths appearing once. The specimen was memory CD4+ T cells from PBMCs. The receptors come from an adult with COVID-19. Both conserved end residues are trimmed from each CDR3. A D gene is named only where the DNA matches it firmly.

TRBJ2-2,15,TRBV24-1,TRBD1,ATSDSTGGRATGELF
TRBJ1-1,11,TRBV5-6,.,ASSRTGITEAF
TRBJ2-1,14,TRBV7-6,TRBD2,ASSDEPSGGYNEQF
TRBJ2-3,13,TRBV9,.,ASSPRPRRADTQY
TRBJ2-7,13,TRBV7-9,.,ASSLVITEPYEQY
TRBJ2-7,14,TRBV7-6,.,ASSSSGGLAPYEQY
TRBJ1-2,11,TRBV3-1/TRBV3-2,.,ASTRGGVDGYT
TRBJ1-6,12,TRBV19,TRBD1,ASSIGQGPSPLH
TRBJ1-2,11,TRBV3-1/TRBV3-2,.,ASSPDGTSGYT
TRBJ2-2,12,TRBV11-3,.,ASSLTKEIGELF
TRBJ1-2,12,TRBV2,.,ASSASGANYGYT
TRBJ1-5,12,TRBV4-3,.,ASSPGHGLSPQH
TRBJ2-1,14,TRBV3-1/TRBV3-2,.,ASSQVGQGGYNEQF
TRBJ2-4,17,TRBV7-2,TRBD2,ASSLKGLAGGVGKNIQY
TRBJ1-6,13,TRBV7-8,TRBD1,ASSLQPTGSSPLH
TRBJ2-7,12,TRBV7-8,.,ASSLRGPSHEQY
TRBJ2-1,13,TRBV6-2/TRBV6-3,TRBD1,ASSGPGQGDYEQF
TRBJ2-5,13,TRBV29-1,.,SVAWGQGGAETQY
TRBJ1-3,11,TRBV7-2,.,ASSPSAGNTIY
TRBJ2-1,12,TRBV24-1,TRBD1,ATSDPGTGLEQF
TRBJ1-1,12,TRBV30,.,AWSVDSRYTEAF
TRBJ2-2,12,TRBV19,TRBD2,AIQGLAGTGELF
TRBJ2-1,15,TRBV7-9,TRBD2,ASSPRGGPSSYNEQF
TRBJ2-5,15,TRBV5-1,TRBD1,ASSRLGTVNGEETQY
TRBJ2-3,12,TRBV5-1,.,ASSLGSNTDTQY
TRBJ1-5,12,TRBV28,.,ASSFRDSNQPQH
TRBJ2-7,12,TRBV5-4,.,ASSPTPGPYEQY
TRBJ2-2,12,TRBV11-3,TRBD2,ASSQGLATGELF
TRBJ1-1,17,TRBV9,.,ASSVGHSGARSREDEAF
TRBJ2-7,12,TRBV19,TRBD1,ASSRTGETYEQY
TRBJ2-2,11,TRBV11-2,.,ASSSYLGGELF
TRBJ1-5,11,TRBV11-2,.,ASSLGDPGPQH
TRBJ1-6,13,TRBV3-1/TRBV3-2,.,ASSLGVKNNSPLH
TRBJ1-4,13,TRBV2,.,ASSEDAGWNEKLF
TRBJ2-1,14,TRBV7-2,TRBD2,ASSLLRGSSYNEQF
TRBJ1-4,11,TRBV6-1,.,ASRGWENEKLF
TRBJ1-5,12,TRBV6-5,.,ASSPRGLNQPQH
TRBJ2-5,13,TRBV9,.,ASSPRWGGLETQY
TRBJ2-5,14,TRBV5-5,TRBD1,ASSLALQGFQETQY
TRBJ2-7,13,TRBV28,.,ASSLGFTVSYEQY
TRBJ1-1,14,TRBV7-2,.,ASSKSQRGRRAEAF
TRBJ2-3,11,TRBV11-3,.,ASSLVRADTQY
TRBJ1-4,13,TRBV29-1,.,SVELGVGRDEKLF
TRBJ1-5,11,TRBV28,.,ASSLSWNQPQH
TRBJ1-6,10,TRBV25-1,.,ASRTSNSPLH
TRBJ1-2,10,TRBV29-1,TRBD1,SVGAGGHGYT
TRBJ2-7,11,TRBV5-6,TRBD1,ASSLTGGYEQY
TRBJ1-2,12,TRBV14,.,ASSPTSQLYGYT
TRBJ1-2,13,TRBV19,TRBD1,ASSYSGTGDAGYT
TRBJ2-7,10,TRBV5-4,.,APPGYGHEQY
TRBJ2-7,13,TRBV5-1,.,ASSPGLHDSYEQY
TRBJ1-1,13,TRBV19,TRBD1,ASSSHRGANTEAF
TRBJ1-3,14,TRBV19,.,ASSNRQGLSGNTIY
TRBJ1-1,10,TRBV3-1/TRBV3-2,.,ASSQAGIEAF
TRBJ1-5,12,TRBV6-5,TRBD1,ASSRQGSGQPQH
TRBJ2-5,9,TRBV19,.,ASSTGETQY
TRBJ2-7,11,TRBV27,.,ASRAAGRYEQY
TRBJ2-3,15,TRBV2,TRBD2,ASSELAGGSGTDTQY
TRBJ1-4,11,TRBV6-4,.,ASSDSQGRKLF